These 10 T cell receptor beta chains share one sample of origin, sequenced in a study of immune evolution from preneoplasia to lung adenocarcinoma. Only in-frame clones appear in the TCRdb table, and some are missing; sequencing was by immunoSEQ multiplex PCR. The sample yields several thousand clones, around four fifths seen once. The source material was FFPE minimally invasive lung adenocarcinoma tissue. The receptors here all came from an older donor with lung adenocarcinoma.

On this clone: Since a far larger clone is one base different, this is likely a read error. As the CDR3 is not closed by the conserved phenylalanine or tryptophan, this likely results from a read error. The chain combines TRBV6-1 with TRBJ1-4, with 10 positions matching TRBD1. Germline CDR1 MNHNS, CDR2 SASEGT. V gave up 4 bases and J gave up 8 bases; unmatched junction bases: 4. The CDR3 contains 14 residues. The CDR3 DNA is TGTGCCAGCAGTGTCGGGACAGGGGTGGAAAAACTGTTTTGT. Translated, it gives CASSVGTGVEKLFC.

The V gene is TRBV12-5, the J gene TRBJ2-1; 10 bases are a match to TRBD2. From germline, CDR1 is LGHNT and CDR2 FRNRAP. The CDR3 covers 16 residues. V shed 2 bases, J shed 7 bases, and the junction held 8 bases outside the gene matches. CDR3 nucleotide sequence: TGTGCTAGTGGTTTGTTCTCTAGCGGGAGCATGAATGAGCAGTTCTTC. Its protein product is CASGLFSSGSMNEQFF.

The V and J genes are TRBV7-9 and TRBJ2-2; no definite D call. The germline CDR1 and CDR2 sequences are SEHNR and FQNEAQ (reference sequence). CDR3 size: 13 residues. V lost 7 bases to trimming and J lost 3 bases, with 9 bases between them. CDR3 DNA: TGTGCCAGCATCCACCCCCACACCGGGGAGCTGTTTTTT. Translated: CASIHPHTGELFF.

CDR3 protein: CASRPGTGETQYF. The DNA of the CDR3 is TGCGCCAGCAGACCAGGGACGGGGGAGACCCAGTACTTC. The chain employs TRBV5-1 and TRBJ2-5; either TRBD1 or TRBD2 may supply D (5 bases each). This CDR3 contains 13 residues. CDR1 SGHRS and CDR2 YFSETQ come from the germline V gene. Trimming pared 5 bases from V and 5 bases from J, leaving 13 bases between.

The gene calls are TRBV28 and TRBJ2-5, with D uncertain. V was clipped by 5 bases and J by 4 bases, with 8 bases between them. In germline, CDR1 is MDHEN, CDR2 SYDVKM. The CDR3 length is 12 residues. The CDR3 bases are TGTGCCAGCAGTACCCCGGGAGAGACCCAGTACTTC. It encodes CASSTPGETQYF.

CDR3 in amino acids: CASSEQGEATDTQYF. For the CDR3, the DNA is TGTGCCAGCAGTGAGCAGGGAGAAGCGACAGATACGCAGTATTTT. The J gene is TRBJ2-3, the V gene TRBV6-4, with D tentatively TRBD1 or TRBD2 (5 bases each). The CDR3 loop spans 15 amino acids. The V gene lost 3 bases and the J gene lost 3 bases, with 13 bases spanning the gap. CDR1 is MRHNA and CDR2 is SNTAGT in the germline V gene.

The chain links TRBV10-3 to TRBJ2-5, with unresolved D. The CDR3 length is 13 residues. Germline values: CDR1 ENHRY, CDR2 SYGVKD. V lost 4 bases to trimming and J lost 4 bases, with 10 bases between them. This chain's CDR3 is CAISVGEAETQYF. CDR3 nucleotide sequence: TGTGCCATCAGTGTTGGCGAGGCAGAGACCCAGTACTTC.

V gene TRBV5-1 combines with J gene TRBJ2-2, with 10 bases that match TRBD2. Germline CDR1 and CDR2: SGHRS and YFSETQ. This CDR3 region has 16 residues. The trim removed 5 bases at V and 4 bases at J, leaving 8 bases unmatched. The CDR3 reads CASRPSGRGLTGELFF. CDR3 nucleotides: TGCGCCAGCAGACCGAGCGGGAGGGGGCTCACCGGGGAGCTGTTTTTT. Full variable domain (outside the CDR3, taken from reference TRBV5-1 and TRBJ2-2): KAGVTQTPRYLIKTRGQQVTLSCSPISGHRSVSWYQQTPGQGLQFLFEYFSETQRNKGNFPGRFSGRQFSNSRSEMNVSTLELGDSALYLCASRPSGRGLTGELFFGEGSRLTVL.

This chain uses TRBV28 with TRBJ2-7; D gene unclear. Germline V gene data show CDR1 as MDHEN and CDR2 as SYDVKM. Trimming took 6 bases from V and 3 from J, leaving 18 bases between them. CDR3 length: 15 amino acids. CDR3 residues: CASRRQNPRFYEQYF. CDR3 nucleotide sequence: TGTGCCAGCAGACGGCAGAATCCGCGGTTCTACGAGCAGTACTTC.

The sample holds one count of this clone. This chain joins TRBV7-9 and TRBJ2-7; a weak D match, TRBD1 (5 bases). This CDR3 is 15 amino acids long. Trimming stripped 8 bases from V and 0 bases from J, with 17 bases between. The germline V gene has CDR1 SEHNR and CDR2 FQNEAQ (reference sequence). The DNA for the CDR3 is TGTGCCAGCGTCTTCCAGGGCCCGGGCTCCTACGAGCAGTACTTC. Its protein is CASVFQGPGSYEQYF.